Only a few counts were recorded for the clone carrying this TCR beta chain. Its antigen is still unknown. This table comes from immunoSEQ multiplex PCR, and its TCRdb copy is limited to in-frame clones, with some not included. The sample lists about 140,000 clones, approximately 89% seen once, with roughly 3.1% in the top ten. These data are taken from a study of T cell responses to AZD1222 COVID-19 vaccine. The study's findings and limits: Compared with day 0, the breadth and depth of the Spike-specific TCR repertoire rose significantly after two doses of AZD1222.

This clonotype was obtained from an adult in good health. This specimen was peripheral blood, taken on day 0 of AZD1222 vaccination.

CDR3 DNA sequence: TGTGCCAGCAGCTCCCGGACTAGCGGGGGGTTGGAGACCCAGTACTTC. Its protein product is CASSSRTSGGLETQYF. The rearrangement joins TRBV5-6 to TRBJ2-5; TRBD2 matches 14 bases. The CDR3 covers 16 residues. Germline lookup yields CDR1 SGHDT and CDR2 YYEEEE. Trimming took 3 bases from V and 5 from J; bases not matched to a gene: 6.